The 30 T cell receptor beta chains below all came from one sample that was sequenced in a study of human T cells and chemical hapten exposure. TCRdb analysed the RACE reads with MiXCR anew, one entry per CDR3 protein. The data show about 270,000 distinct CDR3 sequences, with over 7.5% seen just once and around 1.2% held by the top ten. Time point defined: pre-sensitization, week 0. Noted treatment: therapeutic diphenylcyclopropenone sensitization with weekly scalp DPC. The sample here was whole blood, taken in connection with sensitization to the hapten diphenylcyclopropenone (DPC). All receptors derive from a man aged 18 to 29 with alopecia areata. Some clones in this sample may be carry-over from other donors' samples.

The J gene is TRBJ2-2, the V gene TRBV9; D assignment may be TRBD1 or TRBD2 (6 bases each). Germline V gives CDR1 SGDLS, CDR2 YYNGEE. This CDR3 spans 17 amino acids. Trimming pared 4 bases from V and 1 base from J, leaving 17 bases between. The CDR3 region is CASSRITGRWNTGELFF. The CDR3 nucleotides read TGTGCCAGCAGCAGAATAACAGGGAGGTGGAACACCGGGGAGCTGTTTTTT.

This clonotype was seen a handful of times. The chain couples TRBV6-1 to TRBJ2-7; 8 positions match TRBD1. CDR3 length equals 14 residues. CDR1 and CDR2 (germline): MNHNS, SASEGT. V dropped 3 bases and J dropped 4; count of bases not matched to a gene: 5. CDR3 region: CASSDRDRIYEQYV. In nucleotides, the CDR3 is TGTGCCAGCAGTGACCGGGACAGGATTTACGAGCAGTACGTC.

The CDR3: CASSYHAQPSGANVLTF. The CDR3, as DNA: TGTGCCAGCAGTTACCATGCGCAGCCTTCTGGGGCCAACGTCCTGACTTTC. The chain couples TRBV6-5 to TRBJ2-6, with D uncertain. CDR1 is MNHEY and CDR2 is SVGAGI in the germline V gene. The CDR3 has 17 amino acids. Deletions cut 2 bases from V and 1 base from J, with 12 bases between.

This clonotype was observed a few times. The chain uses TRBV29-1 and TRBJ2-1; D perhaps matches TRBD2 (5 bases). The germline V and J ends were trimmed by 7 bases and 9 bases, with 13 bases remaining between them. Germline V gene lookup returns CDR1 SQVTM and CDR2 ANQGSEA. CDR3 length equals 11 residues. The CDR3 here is CSARGISEQFF. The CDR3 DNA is TGCAGCGCCCGGGGAATCAGTGAGCAGTTCTTC.

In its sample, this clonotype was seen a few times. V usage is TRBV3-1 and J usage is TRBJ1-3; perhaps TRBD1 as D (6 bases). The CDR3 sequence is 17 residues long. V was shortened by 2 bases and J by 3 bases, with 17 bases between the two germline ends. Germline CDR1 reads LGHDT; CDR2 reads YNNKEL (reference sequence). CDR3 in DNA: TGTGCCAGCAGCCAAAGGACCCACAGGGTGCTTGGAAACACCATATATTTT. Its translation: CASSQRTHRVLGNTIYF.

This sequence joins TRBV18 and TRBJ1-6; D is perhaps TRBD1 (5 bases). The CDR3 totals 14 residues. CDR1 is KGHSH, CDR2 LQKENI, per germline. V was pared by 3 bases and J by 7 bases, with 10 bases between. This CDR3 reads CASSPGTENSPLHF. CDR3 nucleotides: TGTGCCAGCTCACCCGGGACCGAGAATTCACCCCTCCACTTT.

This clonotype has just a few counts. Here the CDR3 reads CASSPPAGGMNEQFF. The CDR3 DNA reads TGTGCCAGCAGCCCCCCTGCGGGGGGCATGAATGAGCAGTTCTTC. This chain joins TRBV3-1 and TRBJ2-1; 8 bases agree with TRBD2. V lost 4 bases, J lost 7 bases, and 9 bases stayed unmatched. Germline V gene sequence: CDR1 LGHDT, CDR2 YNNKEL (reference sequence). The CDR3 spans 15 residues.

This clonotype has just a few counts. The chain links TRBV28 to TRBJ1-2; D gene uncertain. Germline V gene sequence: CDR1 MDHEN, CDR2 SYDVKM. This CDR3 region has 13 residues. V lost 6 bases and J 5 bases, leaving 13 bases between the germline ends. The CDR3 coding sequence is TGTGCCAGCAGCCCGGGAAGACGGTATGGCTACACCTTC. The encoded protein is CASSPGRRYGYTF.

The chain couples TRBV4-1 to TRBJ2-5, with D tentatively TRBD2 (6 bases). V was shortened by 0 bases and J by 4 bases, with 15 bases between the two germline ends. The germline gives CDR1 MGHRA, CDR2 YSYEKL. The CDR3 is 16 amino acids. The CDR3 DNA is TGCGCCAGCAGCCAAGATCAGCGACTAGGGTCAGAGACCCAGTACTTC. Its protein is CASSQDQRLGSETQYF.

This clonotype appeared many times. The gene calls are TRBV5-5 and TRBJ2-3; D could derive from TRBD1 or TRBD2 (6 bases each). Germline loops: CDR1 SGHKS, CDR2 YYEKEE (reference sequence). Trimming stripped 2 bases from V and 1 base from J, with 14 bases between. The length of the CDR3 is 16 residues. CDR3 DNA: TGTGCCAGCAGCTTCTTAGGAGGGGGAGGCACAGATACGCAGTATTTT. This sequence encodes CASSFLGGGGTDTQYF. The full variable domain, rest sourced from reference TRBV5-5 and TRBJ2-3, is DAGVTQSPTHLIKTRGQQVTLRCSPISGHKSVSWYQQVLGQGPQFIFQYYEKEERGRGNFPDRFSARQFPNYSSELNVNALLLGDSALYLCASSFLGGGGTDTQYFGPGTRLTVL.

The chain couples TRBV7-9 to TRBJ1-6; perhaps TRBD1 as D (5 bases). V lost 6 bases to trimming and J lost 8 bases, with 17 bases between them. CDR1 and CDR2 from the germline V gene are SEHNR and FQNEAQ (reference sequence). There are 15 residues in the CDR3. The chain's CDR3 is CASRQVGDGDSPLHF. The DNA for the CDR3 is TGTGCCAGCAGGCAGGTCGGGGACGGGGATTCACCCCTCCACTTT.

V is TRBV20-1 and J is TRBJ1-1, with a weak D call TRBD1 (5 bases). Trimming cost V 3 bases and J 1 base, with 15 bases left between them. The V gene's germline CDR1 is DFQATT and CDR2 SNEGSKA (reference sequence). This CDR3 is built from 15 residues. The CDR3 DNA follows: TGCAGTGCTAGTAGCAGGGAGGTATGGAACACTGAAGCTTTCTTT. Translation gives CSASSREVWNTEAFF.

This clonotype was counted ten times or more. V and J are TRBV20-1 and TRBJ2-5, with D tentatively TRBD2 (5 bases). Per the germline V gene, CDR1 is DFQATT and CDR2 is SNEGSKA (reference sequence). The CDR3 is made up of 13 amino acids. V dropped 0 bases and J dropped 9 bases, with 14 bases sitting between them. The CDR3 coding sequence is TGCAGTGCTAGAGATCTTGGGTCGAGGGCCCAGTACTTC. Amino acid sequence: CSARDLGSRAQYF.

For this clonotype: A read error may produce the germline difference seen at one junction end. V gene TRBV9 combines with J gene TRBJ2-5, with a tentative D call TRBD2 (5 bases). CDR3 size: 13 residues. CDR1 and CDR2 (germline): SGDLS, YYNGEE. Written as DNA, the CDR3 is TGTGCCAGCAGTGCCGGGATCATGGAGAGCCAGTACTTC. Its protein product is CASSAGIMESQYF.

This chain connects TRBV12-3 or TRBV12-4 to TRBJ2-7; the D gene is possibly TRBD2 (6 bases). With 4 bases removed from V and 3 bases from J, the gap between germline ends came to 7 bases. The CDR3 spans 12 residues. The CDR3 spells CASSWDFYEQYF. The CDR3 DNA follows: TGTGCCAGCAGTTGGGACTTCTACGAGCAGTACTTC.

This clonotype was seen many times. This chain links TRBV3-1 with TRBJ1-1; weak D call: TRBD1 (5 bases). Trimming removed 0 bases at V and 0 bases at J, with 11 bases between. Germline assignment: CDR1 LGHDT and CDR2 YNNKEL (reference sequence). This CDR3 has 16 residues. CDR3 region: CASSQDPGEVNTEAFF. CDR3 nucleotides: TGTGCCAGCAGCCAAGATCCGGGGGAAGTGAACACTGAAGCTTTCTTT.

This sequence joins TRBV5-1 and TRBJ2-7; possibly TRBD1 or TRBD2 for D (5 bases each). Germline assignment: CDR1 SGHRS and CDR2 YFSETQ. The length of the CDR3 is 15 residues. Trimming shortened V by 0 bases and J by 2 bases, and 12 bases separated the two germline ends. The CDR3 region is CASSLDGTEPYEQYF. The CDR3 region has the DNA TGCGCCAGCAGCTTGGATGGGACGGAACCCTACGAGCAGTACTTC.

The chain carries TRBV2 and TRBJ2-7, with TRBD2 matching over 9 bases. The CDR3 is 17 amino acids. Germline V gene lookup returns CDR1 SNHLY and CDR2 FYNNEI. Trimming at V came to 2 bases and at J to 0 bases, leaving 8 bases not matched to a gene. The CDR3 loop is CASSERALAGSSYEQYV. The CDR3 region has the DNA TGTGCCAGCAGTGAAAGGGCCCTAGCGGGGAGCTCCTACGAGCAGTACGTC.

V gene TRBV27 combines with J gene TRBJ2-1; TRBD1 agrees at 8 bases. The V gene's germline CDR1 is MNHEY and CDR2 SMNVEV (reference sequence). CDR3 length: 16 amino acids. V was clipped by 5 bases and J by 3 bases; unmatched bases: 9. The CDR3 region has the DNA TGTGCCAGCAGTCCCCGGGCAGGGGGCCTCTACAATGAGCAGTTCTTC. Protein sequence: CASSPRAGGLYNEQFF.

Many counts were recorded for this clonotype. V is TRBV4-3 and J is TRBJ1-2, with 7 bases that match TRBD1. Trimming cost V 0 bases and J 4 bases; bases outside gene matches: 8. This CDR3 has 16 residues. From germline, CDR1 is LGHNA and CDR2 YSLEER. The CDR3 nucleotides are TGCGCCAGCAGCCAAGATTCGGGGAGACAGGGCTATGGCTACACCTTC. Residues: CASSQDSGRQGYGYTF.

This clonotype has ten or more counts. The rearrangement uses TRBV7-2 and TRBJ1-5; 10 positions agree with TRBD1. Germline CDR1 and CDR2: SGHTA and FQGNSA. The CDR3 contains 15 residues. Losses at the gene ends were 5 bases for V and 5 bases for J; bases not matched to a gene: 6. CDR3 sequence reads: CASSQDRGQYQPQHF. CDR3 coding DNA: TGTGCCAGCAGCCAAGACAGGGGGCAATATCAGCCCCAGCATTTT.

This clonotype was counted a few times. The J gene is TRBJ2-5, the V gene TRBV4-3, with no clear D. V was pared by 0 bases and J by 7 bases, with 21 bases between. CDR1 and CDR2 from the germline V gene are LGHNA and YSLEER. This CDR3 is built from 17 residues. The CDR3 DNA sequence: TGCGCCAGCAGCCAAGACTACATGACCGAGAGAGTACGGACCCAGTACTTC. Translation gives CASSQDYMTERVRTQYF.

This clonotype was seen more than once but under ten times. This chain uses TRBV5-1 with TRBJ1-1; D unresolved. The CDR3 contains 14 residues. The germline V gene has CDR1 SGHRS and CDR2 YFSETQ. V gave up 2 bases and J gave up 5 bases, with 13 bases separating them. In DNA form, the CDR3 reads TGCGCCAGCAGCTTTGATGGTAGGAGTACTGAAGCTTTCTTT. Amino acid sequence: CASSFDGRSTEAFF.

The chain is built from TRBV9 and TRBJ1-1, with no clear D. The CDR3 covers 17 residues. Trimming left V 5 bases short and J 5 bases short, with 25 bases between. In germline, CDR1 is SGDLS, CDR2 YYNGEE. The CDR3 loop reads CASRDLLRISGDTEAFF. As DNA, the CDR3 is TGTGCCAGCAGGGACCTGCTCCGGATCAGTGGGGATACTGAAGCTTTCTTT.

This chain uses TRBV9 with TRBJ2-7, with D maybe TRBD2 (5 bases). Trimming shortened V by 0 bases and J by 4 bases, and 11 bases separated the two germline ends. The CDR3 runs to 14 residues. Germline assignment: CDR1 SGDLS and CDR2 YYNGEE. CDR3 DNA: TGTGCCAGCAGCGTAGGGTCCGGACTTTACGAGCAGTACTTC. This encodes CASSVGSGLYEQYF. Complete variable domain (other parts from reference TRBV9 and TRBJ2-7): DSGVTQTPKHLITATGQRVTLRCSPRSGDLSVYWYQQSLDQGLQFLIQYYNGEERAKGNILERFSAQQFPDLHSELNLSSLELGDSALYFCASSVGSGLYEQYFGPGTRLTVT.

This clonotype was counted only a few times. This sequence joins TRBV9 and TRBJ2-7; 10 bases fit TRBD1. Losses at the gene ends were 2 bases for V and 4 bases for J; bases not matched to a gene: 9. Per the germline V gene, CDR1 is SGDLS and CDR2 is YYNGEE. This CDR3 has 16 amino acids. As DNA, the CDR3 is TGTGCCAGCAGCGTTCAAGGACAGGGGGTCTGGTACGAGCAGTACGTC. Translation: CASSVQGQGVWYEQYV.

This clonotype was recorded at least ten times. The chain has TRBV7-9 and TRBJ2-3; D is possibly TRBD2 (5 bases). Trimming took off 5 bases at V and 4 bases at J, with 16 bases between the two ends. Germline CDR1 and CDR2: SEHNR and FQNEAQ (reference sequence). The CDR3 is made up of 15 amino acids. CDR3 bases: TGTGCCAGCAGCCCCTTATTAACGGACTCAGATACGCAGTATTTT. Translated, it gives CASSPLLTDSDTQYF.

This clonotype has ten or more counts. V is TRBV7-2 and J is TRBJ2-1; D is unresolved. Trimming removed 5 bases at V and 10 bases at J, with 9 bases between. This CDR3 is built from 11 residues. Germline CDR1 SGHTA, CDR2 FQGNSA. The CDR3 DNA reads TGTGCCAGCAGCCCTTTCAGGGAGCAGTTCTTC. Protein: CASSPFREQFF.

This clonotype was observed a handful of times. CDR3 sequence reads: CASSPDRETTDTQYF. CDR3 coding DNA: TGTGCCAGCAGCCCTGACAGGGAAACCACAGATACGCAGTATTTT. This chain joins TRBV6-5 and TRBJ2-3; 7 bases agree with TRBD1. This CDR3 is 15 amino acids long. V lost 6 bases, J lost 2 bases, and 8 bases stayed unmatched. The germline gives CDR1 MNHEY, CDR2 SVGAGI.

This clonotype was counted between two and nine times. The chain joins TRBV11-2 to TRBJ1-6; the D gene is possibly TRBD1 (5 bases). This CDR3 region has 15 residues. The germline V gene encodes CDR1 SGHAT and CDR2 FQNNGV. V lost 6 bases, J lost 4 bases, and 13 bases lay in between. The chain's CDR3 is CASSIDGTYNSPLHF. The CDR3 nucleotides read TGTGCCAGCAGTATTGATGGGACTTATAATTCACCCCTCCACTTT.